This TCR beta chain was identified in a study of T cell responses to AZD1222 COVID-19 vaccine. The CDR3 spans 14 residues. V lost 5 bases and J 6 bases, leaving 15 bases between the germline ends. Germline V gene data show CDR1 as SGHTA and CDR2 as FQGTGA. Sequencing was performed with immunoSEQ multiplex PCR; in TCRdb, only in-frame clones are kept and a portion is missing. This sample has some 150,000 clones, with roughly 90% found just once. The material sequenced was peripheral blood, taken 28 days after the second AZD1222 dose. The chain has TRBV7-3 and TRBJ2-3; possibly TRBD2 for D (7 bases). The sequence came from an adult who received the AZD1222 COVID-19 vaccine. CDR3 nucleotides: TGTGCCAGCAGCCCGGCGGGGGCGATGGATACGCAGTATTTT. Translation gives CASSPAGAMDTQYF. Filled out from reference TRBV7-3 and TRBJ2-3, the complete variable domain reads GAGVSQTPSNKVTEKGKYVELRCDPISGHTALYWYRQSLGQGPEFLIYFQGTGAADDSGLPNDRFFAVRPEGSVSTLKIQRTERGDSAVYLCASSPAGAMDTQYFGPGTRLTVL.